This paragraph reports one T cell receptor (beta chain). These data originate in a study of shared T cell receptors in the human thymus. Clones were read by immunoSEQ multiplex PCR, and TCRdb kept only the in-frame ones, dropping some. Seen here are more than 550,000 clones, approximately 83% observed once, and the top ten hold under 0.012%. Germline loops: CDR1 SGHKS, CDR2 YYEKEE (reference sequence). V was pared by 4 bases and J by 4 bases, with 15 bases between. The CDR3 runs to 15 residues. These records were also assigned to another study, of human thymus T cells. This second study notes: The donor group consisted of healthy Finnish infants who were having corrective surgery for congenital heart defects. Corrective cardiac surgery supplied the resected thymus tissue. Across thymic and blood repertoires, the usage of V and J genes appeared to be biased. A high degree of thymic repertoire overlap among unrelated individuals was reported in related research.

V is TRBV5-5 and J is TRBJ1-5; TRBD1 might be the D (6 bases). The TCR originated in a girl less than two years old with a congenital heart defect. What was sequenced was thymocytes. The CDR3: CASSRRDTPNQPQHF. The CDR3 DNA reads TGTGCCAGCAGCCGCCGGGACACCCCAAATCAGCCCCAGCATTTT. Together with reference TRBV5-5 and TRBJ1-5, the CDR3 gives the full variable domain: DAGVTQSPTHLIKTRGQQVTLRCSPISGHKSVSWYQQVLGQGPQFIFQYYEKEERGRGNFPDRFSARQFPNYSSELNVNALLLGDSALYLCASSRRDTPNQPQHFGDGTRLSIL.